These 5 T cell receptor beta chains originate from one sample sequenced in a study of blood T cell repertoires in COVID-19. Measured with immunoSEQ multiplex PCR; TCRdb has only the in-frame clones, and not every one. This table has 110,000 or so clones, more than 70% appearing once. The sample taken for sequencing was peripheral blood. Receptors originate from a woman in her seventies who had recovered from COVID-19.

The rearrangement uses TRBV24-1 and TRBJ2-7, with 7 positions matching TRBD1. Germline trimming cut 7 bases from V and 2 bases from J; bases unmatched to any gene: 7. This CDR3 is 14 amino acids long. Germline CDR1 KGHDR, CDR2 SFDVKD. As DNA, the CDR3 is TGTGCCACCAGGCCCCCCGACAGGGCCTACGAGCAGTACTTC. As protein: CATRPPDRAYEQYF.

This clone was seen just once. V is TRBV29-1 and J is TRBJ1-6, with D possibly TRBD1 on 6 matching bases. Looked up from germline, CDR1 is SQVTM and CDR2 is ANQGSEA. The CDR3 loop spans 14 amino acids. Trimming removed 4 bases at V and 8 bases at J, with 15 bases between. The CDR3 coding sequence is TGCAGCGTTGCTGAACAGGGAGTTGATTCACCCCTCCACTTT. This gives the protein CSVAEQGVDSPLHF.

This chain uses TRBV27 with TRBJ2-7; 15 nucleotides line up with TRBD2. CDR1 and CDR2 (germline): MNHEY, SMNVEV (reference sequence). The CDR3 loop spans 18 amino acids. Trimming cost V 7 bases and J 0 bases; bases outside gene matches: 10. This chain's CDR3 is CASNPAGLAGGFSYEQYF. The CDR3 region has the DNA TGTGCCAGCAACCCTGCGGGACTAGCGGGGGGATTCTCCTACGAGCAGTACTTC.

V usage is TRBV6-1 and J usage is TRBJ1-3; D not resolved. With 3 bases removed from V and 5 bases from J, the gap between germline ends came to 11 bases. The CDR3 has 14 amino acids. Germline CDR1 is MNHNS and CDR2 is SASEGT. DNA of the CDR3: TGTGCCAGCAGTGACAGGAATAGAAGAAACACCATATATTTT. As protein: CASSDRNRRNTIYF.

The chain couples TRBV30 to TRBJ1-3, with D possibly matching TRBD1 (6 bases). V gave up 5 bases and J gave up 0 bases, with 14 bases separating them. Germline-derived CDR1 and CDR2 are GTSNPN and SVGIG (reference sequence). The CDR3 sequence is 15 residues long. The CDR3 nucleotides read TGTGCCTGGGGGGGCCGGGGATACTCTGGAAACACCATATATTTT. Protein product: CAWGGRGYSGNTIYF.